This entry is about one TCR beta chain. TCRdb itself ran the RT-PCR reads through MiXCR, one entry per CDR3 protein. Of 150,000 to 200,000 distinct CDR3 sequences listed, about 12% are singletons. The CDR3 totals 15 residues. The germline gives CDR1 SNHLY, CDR2 FYNNEI. V was shortened by 1 base and J by 0 bases, with 9 bases between the two germline ends. The data were obtained in a study of response to subunit inactivated influenza vaccine. The sample was also linked to a second study, of T cells expressing NK-cell markers. In that study: Libraries used 5'RACE template switching adding universal primer site and UMIs. Several of the donors carried dominant NKG2C+ clonotypes that took up about 1.0-8% of their CD8+ T cells.

The V gene is TRBV2, the J gene TRBJ1-1, with D perhaps matching TRBD1 (6 bases). The receptor comes from a man aged 50 to 59 who received an inactivated influenza vaccine. Sequencing was performed on CD8+ T cells sorted from PBMCs, taken 12 days after vaccination. The CDR3 DNA sequence: TGTGCCAGCAGTGAAGTAAGACAGGTGAACACTGAAGCTTTCTTT. It encodes CASSEVRQVNTEAFF.